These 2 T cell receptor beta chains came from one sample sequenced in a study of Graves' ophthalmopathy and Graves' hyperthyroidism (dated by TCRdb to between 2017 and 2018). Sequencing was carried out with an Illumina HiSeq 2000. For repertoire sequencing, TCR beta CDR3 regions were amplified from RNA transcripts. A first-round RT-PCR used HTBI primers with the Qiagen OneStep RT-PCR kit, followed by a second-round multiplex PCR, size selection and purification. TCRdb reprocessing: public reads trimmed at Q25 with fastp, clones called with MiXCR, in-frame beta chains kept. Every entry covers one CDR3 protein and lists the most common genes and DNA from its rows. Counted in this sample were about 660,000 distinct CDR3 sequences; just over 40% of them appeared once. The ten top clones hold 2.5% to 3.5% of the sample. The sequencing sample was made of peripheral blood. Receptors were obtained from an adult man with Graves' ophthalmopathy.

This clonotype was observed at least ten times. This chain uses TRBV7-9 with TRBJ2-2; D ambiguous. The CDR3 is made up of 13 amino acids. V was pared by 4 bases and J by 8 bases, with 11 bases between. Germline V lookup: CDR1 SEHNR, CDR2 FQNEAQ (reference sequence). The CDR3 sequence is CASSSTDEGELFF. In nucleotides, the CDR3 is TGTGCCAGCAGCTCCACTGACGAAGGGGAGCTGTTTTTT.

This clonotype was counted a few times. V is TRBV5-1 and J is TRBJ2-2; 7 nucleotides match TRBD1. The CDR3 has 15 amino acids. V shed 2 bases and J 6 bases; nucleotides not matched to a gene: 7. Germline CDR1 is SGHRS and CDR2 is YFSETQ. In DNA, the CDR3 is TGCGCCAGCAGCTTAACCGGGACAGACGCCGGGGAGCTGTTTTTT. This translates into CASSLTGTDAGELFF.